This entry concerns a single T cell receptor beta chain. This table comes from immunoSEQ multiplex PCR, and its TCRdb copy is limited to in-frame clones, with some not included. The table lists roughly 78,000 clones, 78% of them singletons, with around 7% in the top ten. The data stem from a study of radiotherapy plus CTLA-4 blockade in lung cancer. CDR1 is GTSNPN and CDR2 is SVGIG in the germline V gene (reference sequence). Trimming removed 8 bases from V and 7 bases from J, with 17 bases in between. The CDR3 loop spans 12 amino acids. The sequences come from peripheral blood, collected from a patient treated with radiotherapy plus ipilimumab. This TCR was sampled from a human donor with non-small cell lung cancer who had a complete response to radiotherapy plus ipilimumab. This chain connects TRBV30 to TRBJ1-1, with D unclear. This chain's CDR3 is CALQPGAGEAFF. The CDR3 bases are TGTGCCCTTCAGCCGGGCGCGGGTGAAGCTTTCTTT.